Sequencing of this T cell receptor (beta chain) was carried out in a study of blood T cell repertoires in COVID-19. Germline CDR1 is LNHDA and CDR2 is SQIVND (reference sequence). The CDR3 contains 13 residues. With 10 bases clipped from V and 5 bases from J, the junction kept 6 bases outside the gene matches. Sequencing was performed with immunoSEQ multiplex PCR; in TCRdb, only in-frame clones are kept and a portion is missing. Of around 50,000 clones in the sample, around 89% were seen once. This clonotype originated in a human donor in a cohort sampled during active COVID-19. Material: peripheral blood. V gene TRBV19 combines with J gene TRBJ2-7; TRBD1 agrees at 12 bases. The chain's CDR3 is CATSGTGGHEQYF. The DNA of the CDR3 is TGTGCCACATCCGGGACAGGGGGCCACGAGCAGTACTTC.